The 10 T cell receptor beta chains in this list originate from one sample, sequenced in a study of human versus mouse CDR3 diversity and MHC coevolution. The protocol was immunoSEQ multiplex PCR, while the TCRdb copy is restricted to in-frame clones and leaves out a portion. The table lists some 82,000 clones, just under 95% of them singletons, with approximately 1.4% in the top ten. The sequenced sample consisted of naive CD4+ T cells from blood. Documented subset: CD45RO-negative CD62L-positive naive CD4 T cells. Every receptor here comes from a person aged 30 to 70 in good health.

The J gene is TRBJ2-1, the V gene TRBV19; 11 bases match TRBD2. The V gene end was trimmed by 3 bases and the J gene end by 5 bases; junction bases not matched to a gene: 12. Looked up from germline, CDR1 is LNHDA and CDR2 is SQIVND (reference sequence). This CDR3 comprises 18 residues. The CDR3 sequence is CASSMATSGTRRHNEQFF. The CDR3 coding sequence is TGTGCCAGTAGTATGGCGACTAGCGGGACCCGGAGGCACAATGAGCAGTTCTTC. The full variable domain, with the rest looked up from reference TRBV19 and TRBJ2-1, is DGGITQSPKYLFRKEGQNVTLSCEQNLNHDAMYWYRQDPGQGLRLIYYSQIVNDFQKGDIAEGYSVSREKKESFPLTVTSAQKNPTAFYLCASSMATSGTRRHNEQFFGPGTRLTVL.

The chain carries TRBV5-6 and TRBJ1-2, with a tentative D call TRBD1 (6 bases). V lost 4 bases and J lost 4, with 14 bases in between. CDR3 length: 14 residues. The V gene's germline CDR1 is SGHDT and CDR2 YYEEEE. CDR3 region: CASSPQGYSYGYTF. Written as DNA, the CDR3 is TGTGCCAGCAGCCCACAGGGTTATTCCTATGGCTACACCTTC.

The CDR3: CASSWRGQGLNTEAFF. The CDR3 DNA is TGCGCCAGCAGCTGGAGGGGACAGGGCTTAAACACTGAAGCTTTCTTT. The chain uses TRBV5-1 and TRBJ1-1; the match to TRBD1 covers 9 bases. V gave up 3 bases and J gave up 2 bases; unmatched junction bases: 8. CDR1 SGHRS and CDR2 YFSETQ come from the germline V gene. This CDR3 has 16 residues.

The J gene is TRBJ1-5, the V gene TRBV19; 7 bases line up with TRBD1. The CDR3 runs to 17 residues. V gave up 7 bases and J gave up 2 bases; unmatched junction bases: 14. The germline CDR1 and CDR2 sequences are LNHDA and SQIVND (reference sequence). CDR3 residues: CASTIPWRQGRNQPQHF. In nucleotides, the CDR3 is TGTGCCAGTACCATACCCTGGAGACAGGGACGCAATCAGCCCCAGCATTTT.

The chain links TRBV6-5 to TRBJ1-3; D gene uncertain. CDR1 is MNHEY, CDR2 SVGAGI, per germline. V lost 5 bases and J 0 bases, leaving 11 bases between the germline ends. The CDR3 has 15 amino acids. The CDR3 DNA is TGTGCCAGCAGTCAACTTCTGGTCTCTGGAAACACCATATATTTT. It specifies CASSQLLVSGNTIYF.

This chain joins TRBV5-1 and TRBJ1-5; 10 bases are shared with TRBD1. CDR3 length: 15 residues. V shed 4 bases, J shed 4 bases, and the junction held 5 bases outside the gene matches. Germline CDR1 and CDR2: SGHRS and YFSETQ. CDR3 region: CASSPTDRGNQPQHF. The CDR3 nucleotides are TGCGCCAGCAGCCCGACGGACAGGGGGAATCAGCCCCAGCATTTT.

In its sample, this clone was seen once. For the CDR3, the DNA is TGTGCCATCAGTGAAACAGGGGGAACTGAAGCTTTCTTT. Its translation: CAISETGGTEAFF. The V gene is TRBV10-3, the J gene TRBJ1-1; 8 nucleotides agree with TRBD1. There are 13 residues in the CDR3. The V and J ends lost 3 bases and 5 bases, in that order; junction bases with no gene match: 2. Germline CDR1 and CDR2: ENHRY and SYGVKD.

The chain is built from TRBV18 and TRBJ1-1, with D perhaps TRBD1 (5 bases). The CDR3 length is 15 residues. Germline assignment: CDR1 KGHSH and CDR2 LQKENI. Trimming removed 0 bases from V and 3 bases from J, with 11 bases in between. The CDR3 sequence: CASSPPGRGYTEAFF. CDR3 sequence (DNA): TGTGCCAGCTCACCACCGGGGAGGGGCTACACTGAAGCTTTCTTT.

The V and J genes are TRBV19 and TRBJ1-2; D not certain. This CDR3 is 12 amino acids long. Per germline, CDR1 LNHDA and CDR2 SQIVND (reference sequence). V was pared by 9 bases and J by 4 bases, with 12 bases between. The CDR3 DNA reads TGTGCCAGCAAGCGAGGGAGCTATGGCTACACCTTC. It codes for CASKRGSYGYTF.

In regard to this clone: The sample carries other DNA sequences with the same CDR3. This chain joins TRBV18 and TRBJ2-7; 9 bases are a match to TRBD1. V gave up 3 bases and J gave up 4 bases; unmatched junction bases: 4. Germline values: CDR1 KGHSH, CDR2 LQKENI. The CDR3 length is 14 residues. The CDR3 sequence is CASSPGTGTYEQYF. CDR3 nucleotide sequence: TGTGCCAGCTCACCCGGGACAGGGACGTACGAGCAGTACTTC.